Listed below are T cell receptor beta chains from one sample, sequenced in a study of a mutant IDH1 vaccine in newly diagnosed glioma. Antigen specificity for these receptors is unknown. The protocol was immunoSEQ multiplex PCR, while the TCRdb copy is restricted to in-frame clones and leaves out a portion. The table lists about 31,000 clones, under 80% of them singletons. The source was PBMCs, collected from a glioma patient whose treatment included an IDH1 peptide vaccine. The source of these receptors is a man under 40 with glioma. Both conserved end residues are part of each CDR3. The D gene is left open where the match is weak. Expanded clones are given a class, and other clones once, few, many or no size at all.

v_gene	d_gene	j_gene	abundance	CDR3nt	CDR3aa
TRBV5-1	NA	TRBJ2-5	NA	TGCGCCAGCAGCTTGAGCCAGACCCGTGGAGGGACCCAGTACTTC	CASSLSQTRGGTQYF
TRBV11-1	NA	TRBJ1-2	NA	TGTGCCAGCAGCTTAGCGGCAGGGTCAGCTGGCTACACCTTC	CASSLAAGSAGYTF
TRBV7-9	TRBD2	TRBJ2-5	NA	TGTGCCAGCAGCCTATGGGGGCGGACTAGCGAGGAGACCCAGTACTTC	CASSLWGRTSEETQYF
TRBV30	NA	TRBJ1-6	NA	TGTGCCAGCGTGCGGGCTTCAAATTCACCCCTCCACTTT	CASVRASNSPLHF
TRBV29-1	NA	TRBJ2-7	NA	TGCAGCGCAGCTACAGGGTTCGGGTCCTACGAGCAGTACTTC	CSAATGFGSYEQYF
TRBV6-5	NA	TRBJ1-2	NA	TGTGCCAGCAGTGCTACAGGGACCTATGGCTACACCTTC	CASSATGTYGYTF
TRBV4-1	TRBD1	TRBJ1-1	NA	TGCGCCAGCAGCCAACAGGGGGTAGTTGAAGCTTTCTTT	CASSQQGVVEAFF
TRBV30	NA	TRBJ1-4	NA	TGTGCCTGGAGTGTCATCTCCAGGTCAGGGATTGAAAAACTGTTTTTT	CAWSVISRSGIEKLFF
TRBV15	NA	TRBJ1-1	few	TGTGCCACCAGCAGAGTGGCGGAGATGAACACTGAAGCTTTCTTT	CATSRVAEMNTEAFF
TRBV6-5	TRBD2	TRBJ2-1	once	TGTGCCAGCAGTTTTTCGGGGGGGACTAGCGTAAATGAGCAGTTCTTC	CASSFSGGTSVNEQFF
TRBV7-6	TRBD1	TRBJ2-7	NA	TGTGCCAGCAGCTTAGGGACAGGGGGCTTAAACGAGCAGTACTTC	CASSLGTGGLNEQYF
TRBV9	NA	TRBJ2-6	few	TGTGCCAGCAGCTCCCCATCAGGCAGGGGTACTGGGGCCAACGTCCTGACTTTC	CASSSPSGRGTGANVLTF
TRBV6-1	TRBD1	TRBJ2-7	NA	TGTGCCAGCAGAGACAGGGCCAATGCCTACGAGCAGTACTTC	CASRDRANAYEQYF
TRBV29-1	NA	TRBJ1-1	few	TGCAGCGTTGAAGATCCCGGGGGCACTGAAGCTTTCTTT	CSVEDPGGTEAFF
TRBV4-2	NA	TRBJ2-7	NA	TGTGCCAGCAGCCCAGAGCGCGGCGACTTGACCTACGAGCAGTACTTC	CASSPERGDLTYEQYF
TRBV12-5	NA	TRBJ1-1	once	TGTGCTAGTGGTTTGGTCATGGGGGGGTCCCACACTGAAGCTTTCTTT	CASGLVMGGSHTEAFF
TRBV5-1	NA	TRBJ2-3	once	TGCGCCAGCAGCTTGTTAGATGGGGGCACAGATACGCAGTATTTT	CASSLLDGGTDTQYF
TRBV9	NA	TRBJ1-4	NA	TGTGCCAGCAGCCCCCGGGCCTTAAGCAATGAAAAACTGTTTTTT	CASSPRALSNEKLFF
TRBV5-1	TRBD1	TRBJ1-1	once	TGCGCCAGCAGCTCCAACACAGGGGGGACTGAAGCTTTCTTT	CASSSNTGGTEAFF
TRBV10-3	NA	TRBJ1-6	NA	TGTGCCATCAGTGAGTCGCAACAGAGTAATTCACCCCTCCACTTT	CAISESQQSNSPLHF
TRBV19	NA	TRBJ2-1	NA	TGTGCCAGTAGTATAGAAAACGGGGTCAATGAGCAGTTCTTC	CASSIENGVNEQFF
TRBV29-1	NA	TRBJ2-2	NA	TGCAGCGTTGAAAAGGGAGCAAACACCGGGGAGCTGTTTTTT	CSVEKGANTGELFF
TRBV15	NA	TRBJ1-6	NA	TGTGCCACCAGCAGAGAGTTAGAGGGTAGGGATTCACCCCTCCACTTT	CATSRELEGRDSPLHF
TRBV27	TRBD2	TRBJ2-7	NA	TGTGCCAGCATCACTTTTGGGTTTAGCGGGGAAATATACGAGCAGTACTTC	CASITFGFSGEIYEQYF
TRBV4-1	NA	TRBJ1-3	NA	TGCGCCAGCAGCCAAACCCAGGTTTACGGTAGCTCTGGAAACACCATATATTTT	CASSQTQVYGSSGNTIYF
TRBV7-2	NA	TRBJ1-4	NA	TGTGCCAGCAGCTCAGGACGGACGATTAATGAAAAACTGTTTTTT	CASSSGRTINEKLFF
TRBV6-1	TRBD1	TRBJ1-3	NA	TGTGCCAGCAGGAACAGGGGTGGAAACACCATATATTTT	CASRNRGGNTIYF
TRBV27	TRBD1	TRBJ1-3	NA	TGTGCCAGCAGTACGACAGGGCAACACGGAAACACCATATATTTT	CASSTTGQHGNTIYF
TRBV11-3	NA	TRBJ2-1	NA	TGTGCCAGCAGCTCGAGGGGTGGGAATAGGAATGAGCAGTTCTTC	CASSSRGGNRNEQFF
TRBV27	TRBD2	TRBJ2-5	NA	TGTGCCAGCAGTCCCGGGACTAGCGGGCAAGAGACCCAGTACTTC	CASSPGTSGQETQYF
TRBV18	NA	TRBJ1-3	NA	TGTGCCAGCTCCCAGGGGAGTGACTCCGGAAACACCATATATTTT	CASSQGSDSGNTIYF
TRBV27	NA	TRBJ2-6	NA	TGTGCCAGCAGACAAATAGGGTTCTCTGGGGCCAACGTCCTGACTTTC	CASRQIGFSGANVLTF
TRBV5-1	NA	TRBJ2-3	NA	TGCGCCAGCAGCCAGGGAGGGGGCGCAAAGGATACGCAGTATTTT	CASSQGGGAKDTQYF
TRBV5-4	NA	TRBJ2-3	NA	TGTGCCAGCAGCTTGGACTCCACAGATACGCAGTATTTT	CASSLDSTDTQYF
TRBV18	TRBD2	TRBJ2-5	NA	TGTGCCAGCTCACCAAGACCAGGGAGGGAAGAGACCCAGTACTTC	CASSPRPGREETQYF
TRBV7-9	TRBD2	TRBJ2-7	NA	TGTGCCAGCAGCTTAGCGAGCGGGGGGGCTTACTACGAGCAGTACTTC	CASSLASGGAYYEQYF
TRBV10-3	NA	TRBJ1-2	few	TGTGCCATCAGTGAGAGTAGGGGAAGGGGCTACACCTTC	CAISESRGRGYTF
TRBV30	NA	TRBJ1-5	NA	TGTGCCTGGAGCGTCGGACCCAATCAGCCCCAGCATTTT	CAWSVGPNQPQHF
TRBV4-1	NA	TRBJ2-2	NA	TGCGCCAGCAGCCTACGACAGGACACCGGGGAGCTGTTTTTT	CASSLRQDTGELFF
TRBV30	NA	TRBJ2-4	NA	TGTGCCTGGAGATGGAGCGGCAACATTCAGTACTTC	CAWRWSGNIQYF
TRBV29-1	TRBD1	TRBJ2-7	NA	TGCAGCGCCCGGACAGGGGCTAAATCCTACGAGCAGTACTTC	CSARTGAKSYEQYF
TRBV30	TRBD2	TRBJ2-3	NA	TGTGCCTGGAGTCAGCGGGGTAGCACAGATACGCAGTATTTT	CAWSQRGSTDTQYF
TRBV6-1	TRBD1	TRBJ1-5	NA	TGTGCCAGCAGTGAGGGACAGCGCAATCAGCCCCAGCATTTT	CASSEGQRNQPQHF
TRBV5-1	NA	TRBJ2-4	NA	TGCGCCAGCAACCGTGATGGGCAGGATGGAAACATTCAGTACTTC	CASNRDGQDGNIQYF
TRBV6-1	TRBD1	TRBJ2-5	NA	TGTGCCAGCAGTCAAACAGGGGGAGGGACCCAGTACTTC	CASSQTGGGTQYF
TRBV30	TRBD2	TRBJ2-3	NA	TGTGCCTGGAGTCGGACTAGGGGAATTGCAGATACGCAGTATTTT	CAWSRTRGIADTQYF
TRBV7-8	NA	TRBJ2-7	NA	TGTGCCAGCAGCTTGGGGAGGAGCTCCTACGAGCAGTACTTC	CASSLGRSSYEQYF
TRBV2	TRBD1	TRBJ2-3	medium-sized	TGTGCCAGCAGTCATGGGACAGCTAGCACAGATACGCAGTATTTT	CASSHGTASTDTQYF
TRBV4-3	NA	TRBJ2-1	NA	TGCGCCAGCAGCCAAGAAACTAGTGCGGGGTATGAGCAGTTCTTC	CASSQETSAGYEQFF
TRBV2	TRBD1	TRBJ1-2	NA	TGTGCCAGCAGTGGGACTGGGACAGGGTATGGCTACACCTTC	CASSGTGTGYGYTF
TRBV20-1	NA	TRBJ2-7	NA	TGCAGTGCTGGGAAATCCGAGCAGTACTTC	CSAGKSEQYF
TRBV30	NA	TRBJ1-5	NA	TGTGCCTGGAGTGCGGATAGCAATCAGCCCCAGCATTTT	CAWSADSNQPQHF
TRBV5-1	NA	TRBJ2-4	NA	TGCGCCAGCTCGGACCCGACTTTAGCCAAAAACATTCAGTACTTC	CASSDPTLAKNIQYF
TRBV28	NA	TRBJ2-7	NA	TGTGCCAGCCTTGGGCAAAACTCCTACGAGCAGTACTTC	CASLGQNSYEQYF